This note documents a single TCR beta chain sequence. Per the study methods: Nucleated cell counts were estimated from reference gene primer amplification. Libraries were prepared by immunoSEQ multiplex PCR; TCRdb keeps only in-frame clonotypes and omits some of them. Clone size and V and J calls were adopted from that table, with D and trimming inferred from the DNA. The data contain about 25,000 clones, 87% of them singletons. The data derive from a study of blood T cell repertoires in COVID-19. Overall study context: Sources were T cells, B-cell-depleted T cells, or PBMCs; the material itself was cDNA or gDNA.

Trimming removed 4 bases at V and 0 bases at J, with 14 bases between. The CDR3 is 16 amino acids. Germline values: CDR1 SGHRS, CDR2 YFSETQ. The chain carries TRBV5-1 and TRBJ2-1; tentatively, D is TRBD2 (6 bases). This receptor was taken from a human donor with active COVID-19. The donor label of this sample is uncertain. Specimen: peripheral blood. Written as DNA, the CDR3 is TGCGCCAGCAGCCCGGTTAGCGGCAGCTCCTACAATGAGCAGTTCTTC. Translated, it gives CASSPVSGSSYNEQFF.